One sample yielded the 2 T cell receptor beta chains listed below, sequenced in a study of human T cells and chemical hapten exposure. TCRdb analysed the RACE reads with MiXCR anew, one entry per CDR3 protein. In the table there are some 350,000 distinct CDR3 sequences, about 6% of which are singletons. The sample's time point: patch test 2, 6 weeks after DPC sensitization. Treatment given: therapeutic diphenylcyclopropenone sensitization with weekly scalp DPC. This material consisted of whole blood, taken in connection with sensitization to the hapten diphenylcyclopropenone (DPC). Receptors originate from a woman younger than 30 with alopecia areata. Some clones in this sample may be carry-over from other donors' samples.

This clonotype was detected many times. V is TRBV4-2 and J is TRBJ1-1, with D maybe TRBD1 (6 bases). V lost 4 bases and J lost 5, with 14 bases in between. CDR3 length: 14 amino acids. Per germline, CDR1 LGHNA and CDR2 YNFKEQ. Written as DNA, the CDR3 is TGTGCCAGCAGCCTGCCCAGGGGTCAGACTGAAGCTTTCTTT. This sequence encodes CASSLPRGQTEAFF.

This clonotype was seen at least ten times. V usage is TRBV28 and J usage is TRBJ1-4, with D hard to call. The V gene's germline CDR1 is MDHEN and CDR2 SYDVKM. V was shortened by 2 bases and J by 7 bases, with 5 bases between the two germline ends. This CDR3 has 12 amino acids. CDR3 sequence (DNA): TGTGCCAGCAGTTTACGGGGTGAAAAACTGTTTTTT. It encodes CASSLRGEKLFF.